These 18 T cell receptor beta chains were all obtained from the same sample, sequenced in a study of T cells in localized non-small cell lung cancer. Only in-frame clones appear in the TCRdb table, and some are missing; sequencing was by immunoSEQ multiplex PCR. This sample has under 35,000 clones, with 80% found just once. The starting material was peripheral blood, obtained before any cancer treatment. These receptors originate from a male donor at least 60 years old with stage III squamous cell lung carcinoma.

The rearrangement joins TRBV10-3 to TRBJ1-1, with D perhaps matching TRBD1 (6 bases). Germline V gene sequence: CDR1 ENHRY, CDR2 SYGVKD. The V end lost 7 bases, the J end lost 0 bases, and 9 bases lay between the germline ends. The CDR3 has 13 amino acids. Written as DNA, the CDR3 is TGTGCCATCAAAAGGGGGATGAACACTGAAGCTTTCTTT. It encodes CAIKRGMNTEAFF.

This chain joins TRBV7-8 and TRBJ2-3; D not resolved. The CDR3 contains 12 residues. Germline loops: CDR1 SGHVS, CDR2 FQNEAQ. Trimming took off 1 base at V and 12 bases at J, with 11 bases between the two ends. CDR3 nucleotide sequence: TGTGCCAGCAGCTTAGAGGGCCGATCCCAGTATTTT. It encodes CASSLEGRSQYF.

The rearrangement joins TRBV6-1 to TRBJ2-5; TRBD1 might be the D (6 bases). V lost 4 bases, J lost 1 base, and 16 bases lay in between. CDR1 is MNHNS, CDR2 SASEGT, per germline. This CDR3 is built from 16 residues. DNA of the CDR3: TGTGCCAGCAGTGTCCAGGGGACCAGGGGCCAAGAGACCCAGTACTTC. Translated: CASSVQGTRGQETQYF.

The V call is TRBV2, the J call TRBJ1-5; the D is unclear. CDR1 is SNHLY, CDR2 FYNNEI, per germline. Trimming removed 6 bases from V and 5 bases from J, with 11 bases in between. The CDR3 is 13 amino acids. For the CDR3, the DNA is TGTGCCAGCAGAATCGACAAACATCAGCCCCAGCATTTT. Amino acids: CASRIDKHQPQHF.

The chain employs TRBV9 and TRBJ1-2, with 7 bases identical to TRBD1. Germline CDR1 reads SGDLS; CDR2 reads YYNGEE. V shed 3 bases, J shed 6 bases, and the junction held 5 bases outside the gene matches. The CDR3 is made up of 13 amino acids. CDR3 DNA sequence: TGTGCCAGCAGCGACCTGACAGGGCATGGCTACACCTTC. This codes for CASSDLTGHGYTF.

This chain joins TRBV11-3 and TRBJ2-5; TRBD1 or TRBD2 may be the D gene (5 bases each). This CDR3 is 15 amino acids long. Germline V CDR1 and CDR2: SGHNT, YENEEA. The V and J ends lost 1 base and 2 bases respectively, with 11 bases between them. DNA of the CDR3: TGTGCCAGCAGCTTAGGGGGGTTTCGGCAAGAGACCCAGTACTTC. Translated: CASSLGGFRQETQYF.

The chain combines TRBV18 with TRBJ1-2; the D is unclear. V was cut by 1 base and J by 2 bases, with 14 bases left in between. CDR1 is KGHSH, CDR2 LQKENI, per germline. The CDR3 loop spans 16 amino acids. The CDR3 here is CASSPLEEVVNYGYTF. The DNA for the CDR3 is TGTGCCAGCTCACCACTTGAGGAAGTGGTAAACTATGGCTACACCTTC. The whole variable domain, remainder taken from reference TRBV18 and TRBJ1-2, is NAGVMQNPRHLVRRRGQEARLRCSPMKGHSHVYWYRQLPEEGLKFMVYLQKENIIDESGMPKERFSAEFPKEGPSILRIQQVVRGDSAAYFCASSPLEEVVNYGYTFGSGTRLTVV.

The chain is built from TRBV5-4 and TRBJ1-2; TRBD1 might be the D (6 bases). Germline assignment: CDR1 SGHNT and CDR2 YYREEE (reference sequence). V lost 0 bases and J lost 4, with 10 bases in between. CDR3 size: 14 residues. The CDR3 loop reads CASSLGGGPYGYTF. In DNA form, the CDR3 reads TGTGCCAGCAGCTTGGGAGGGGGACCCTATGGCTACACCTTC. Full variable domain (remainder filled in from reference TRBV5-4 and TRBJ1-2): ETGVTQSPTHLIKTRGQQVTLRCSSQSGHNTVSWYQQALGQGPQFIFQYYREEENGRGNFPPRFSGLQFPNYSSELNVNALELDDSALYLCASSLGGGPYGYTFGSGTRLTVV.

This clone appeared a single time. The J gene is TRBJ1-3, the V gene TRBV4-3; 10 bases are a match to TRBD1. CDR3 length: 17 amino acids. Germline V gives CDR1 LGHNA, CDR2 YSLEER. The V and J ends lost 1 base and 5 bases, in that order; junction bases with no gene match: 8. The CDR3 region is CASSQAGTGALRNTIYF. For the CDR3, the DNA is TGCGCCAGCAGCCAAGCGGGGACAGGGGCTTTGAGAAACACCATATATTTT.

The J gene is TRBJ2-1, the V gene TRBV5-5, with no clear D. CDR1 is SGHKS, CDR2 YYEKEE, per germline (reference sequence). The CDR3 has 16 amino acids. Trimming took off 5 bases at V and 3 bases at J, with 18 bases between the two ends. CDR3 in DNA: TGTGCCAGCAGTTCTTCCCCCTGGGCTAACTACAATGAGCAGTTCTTC. The encoded protein is CASSSSPWANYNEQFF. Complete variable domain (other parts from reference TRBV5-5 and TRBJ2-1): DAGVTQSPTHLIKTRGQQVTLRCSPISGHKSVSWYQQVLGQGPQFIFQYYEKEERGRGNFPDRFSARQFPNYSSELNVNALLLGDSALYLCASSSSPWANYNEQFFGPGTRLTVL.

This clone was seen a few times. At the DNA level, this CDR3 is encoded by other sequences in the same sample as well. The V call is TRBV6-5, the J call TRBJ1-1, with a tentative D call TRBD1 (5 bases). Germline V lookup: CDR1 MNHEY, CDR2 SVGAGI. V was trimmed by 9 bases and J by 6 bases, leaving 14 bases between them. The CDR3 runs to 12 residues. This CDR3 is CASLGAGPEAFF. In nucleotides, the CDR3 is TGTGCCAGTCTAGGGGCCGGGCCTGAAGCTTTCTTT.

This clone was counted a few times. V usage is TRBV19 and J usage is TRBJ2-7, with 8 bases fitting TRBD2. With V trimmed by 11 bases and J by 2 bases, 8 bases remained unmatched. Germline CDR1 is LNHDA and CDR2 is SQIVND (reference sequence). The CDR3 consists of 13 residues. The CDR3 sequence: CAASERGTYEQYF. The DNA for the CDR3 is TGTGCCGCGTCCGAGCGGGGGACCTACGAGCAGTACTTC.

The chain employs TRBV11-2 and TRBJ1-2; the match to TRBD1 covers 8 bases. Germline V gene sequence: CDR1 SGHAT, CDR2 FQNNGV. Trimming cost V 5 bases and J 6 bases; bases outside gene matches: 5. This CDR3 comprises 13 residues. In DNA form, the CDR3 reads TGTGCCAGCAGCCCCGACAGGGGAAATGGCTACACCTTC. Translated, it gives CASSPDRGNGYTF. Supplemented by reference TRBV11-2 and TRBJ1-2, the full variable domain reads EAGVAQSPRYKIIEKRQSVAFWCNPISGHATLYWYQQILGQGPKLLIQFQNNGVVDDSQLPKDRFSAERLKGVDSTLKIQPAKLEDSAVYLCASSPDRGNGYTFGSGTRLTVV.

The chain carries TRBV28 and TRBJ2-5; maybe TRBD1 (5 bases). The CDR3 is 15 amino acids. Germline assignment: CDR1 MDHEN and CDR2 SYDVKM. Trimming left V 4 bases short and J 4 bases short, with 16 bases between. The CDR3 DNA sequence: TGTGCCAGCAGTTCTCAAGGGGTGGTGGGAGAGACCCAGTACTTC. Amino acids: CASSSQGVVGETQYF.

This chain links TRBV7-3 with TRBJ2-1, with TRBD2 matching over 11 bases. Germline V gene sequence: CDR1 SGHTA, CDR2 FQGTGA. The CDR3 consists of 16 residues. The junction had 4 bases not matched to a gene; V was cut back by 0 bases and J by 6 bases. The CDR3, as DNA: TGTGCCAGCAGCTTAACGATACTAGCGGGAGCCAATGAGCAGTTCTTC. Its translation: CASSLTILAGANEQFF.

V and J are TRBV6-5 and TRBJ2-7, with a tentative D call TRBD1 (6 bases). V shed 2 bases and J shed 5 bases, with 10 bases lying between them. The CDR3 is 13 residues long. Germline V CDR1 and CDR2: MNHEY, SVGAGI. CDR3 amino acids: CASSYGAGDEQYF. The CDR3 DNA reads as TGTGCCAGCAGTTACGGCGCAGGGGACGAGCAGTACTTC.

The chain links TRBV5-8 to TRBJ1-2; 11 positions match TRBD1. The CDR3 runs 14 residues. Germline V gene lookup returns CDR1 SGHTS and CDR2 YDEGEE. Losses at the gene ends were 4 bases for V and 6 bases for J; bases not matched to a gene: 5. CDR3 bases: TGTGCCAGCAGCAGGACAGGGGGCGGGAATGGCTACACCTTC. Its protein product is CASSRTGGGNGYTF.

The chain combines TRBV14 with TRBJ2-5, with 9 bases identical to TRBD2. The trim removed 4 bases at V and 1 base at J, leaving 7 bases unmatched. Looked up from germline, CDR1 is SGHDN and CDR2 is FVKESK. This CDR3 has 16 residues. The CDR3 bases are TGTGCCAGCAGCCCCCTCTGGCGGGGGGGCCAAGAGACCCAGTACTTC. This encodes CASSPLWRGGQETQYF.